This TCR beta chain was sequenced for a study of beta chain features in type 1 diabetes. The wider study: Age and gender were similar between patients and healthy donors, as were cell yields. Over all samples combined, some 110 million sorted cells were examined. Study-wide results and limits: Fewer junction insertions and more nucleotide deletions appeared in type 1 diabetes patients.

The investigators reverse transcribed all of the isolated RNA, so they sequenced expressed TCRB transcripts. Reads from naive, central memory and regulatory T cell samples averaged around 3.7 million. Here immunoSEQ multiplex PCR was the method, and the copy in TCRdb shows in-frame clones only, minus some. This table holds roughly 610,000 clones, about 14% found once. CDR1 SGHTA and CDR2 FQGTGA come from the germline V gene. The V segment lost 2 bases and the J segment 2 bases; nucleotides outside the gene matches: 12. CDR3 size: 18 residues. Remarks on this clone: Its target is not known.

The chain recombines TRBV7-3 with TRBJ2-7; 10 nucleotides align to TRBD2. The sequencing input was naive CD4+ T cells from blood. The TCR sequence derives from a man younger than 35 in good health. In DNA, the CDR3 is TGTGCCAGCAGCTTAGAAGGACTAGCGGCAAAACCCCCCTACGAGCAGTACTTC. Translated: CASSLEGLAAKPPYEQYF.